These 10 T cell receptor beta chains were sequenced from one sample in a study of blood T cell repertoires in COVID-19. Only in-frame clones appear in the TCRdb table, and some are missing; sequencing was by immunoSEQ multiplex PCR. The data contain hundreds of thousands of clones, approximately 89% of them singletons. Material: peripheral blood. These receptors were collected from a woman under 40 with COVID-19, enrolled during active disease.

This clone was seen a handful of times. V gene TRBV21-1 combines with J gene TRBJ2-2; the table gives TRBD1 as D, unverified against the DNA. TRBV21-1 corresponds to a pseudogene. The CDR3 extends over 14 amino acids. CDR3 amino acids: CASSGQANTGELFF. The CDR3 nucleotides are TGTGCCAGCAGCGGGCAGGCAAACACCGGGGAGCTGTTTTTT.

This clone has just one count. The V and J genes are TRBV7-2 and TRBJ2-4; D remains unclear. Deletions cut 1 base from V and 8 bases from J, with 9 bases between. CDR1 is SGHTA and CDR2 is FQGNSA in the germline V gene. This CDR3 has 13 amino acids. The CDR3 DNA reads as TGTGCCAGCAGCTTAGGGGCCTGGGACATTCAGTACTTC. It specifies CASSLGAWDIQYF. Variable domain in full (rest from reference TRBV7-2 and TRBJ2-4): GAGVSQSPSNKVTEKGKDVELRCDPISGHTALYWYRQSLGQGLEFLIYFQGNSAPDKSGLPSDRFSAERTGGSVSTLTIQRTQQEDSAVYLCASSLGAWDIQYFGAGTRLSVL.

The chain couples TRBV6-8 to TRBJ2-7, with TRBD1 matching over 11 bases. V gave up 0 bases and J gave up 5 bases; unmatched junction bases: 6. This CDR3 region has 16 residues. Germline V CDR1 and CDR2: MNHGY, SAAAGT. CDR3 in amino acids: CASSYSPGQGVDEQYV. CDR3 DNA sequence: TGTGCCAGCAGTTACTCCCCGGGACAGGGGGTTGACGAGCAGTACGTC.

The genes are TRBV7-8 and TRBJ1-5, with D possibly matching TRBD1 (6 bases). V was cut by 10 bases and J by 4 bases, with 17 bases left in between. In germline, CDR1 is SGHVS, CDR2 FQNEAQ. CDR3 length equals 14 residues. In DNA form, the CDR3 reads TGTGCCACCACACCCAACAGGGCTAATCAGCCCCAGCATTTT. This encodes CATTPNRANQPQHF.

Only a few counts were recorded for this clone. The chain recombines TRBV4-2 with TRBJ2-2, with TRBD2 matching over 9 bases. The CDR3 totals 17 residues. Germline CDR1 and CDR2: LGHNA and YNFKEQ. The ends lost 1 base at V and 3 bases at J; junction bases unmatched: 6. The CDR3 is CASSQGVLAGYTGELFF. The CDR3 DNA follows: TGTGCCAGCAGCCAAGGGGTACTAGCGGGTTACACCGGGGAGCTGTTTTTT.

The DNA for the CDR3 is TGTGCCAGCAGCTTCGGGGGGTGGATGAACACTGAAGCTTTCTTT. The encoded protein is CASSFGGWMNTEAFF. The chain recombines TRBV7-8 with TRBJ1-1; D might be TRBD1 (5 bases). CDR3 length equals 15 residues. Trimming removed 3 bases at V and 0 bases at J, with 11 bases between. Germline CDR1 SGHVS, CDR2 FQNEAQ.

The rearrangement links TRBV6-6 to TRBJ2-3; a possible D gene is TRBD2 (5 bases). Trimming took 7 bases from V and 6 from J, leaving 11 bases between them. Looked up from germline, CDR1 is MNHNY and CDR2 is SVGAGI (reference sequence). This CDR3 spans 12 amino acids. CDR3 sequence (DNA): TGTGCCAGCACCCGCCCGGGGGATACGCAGTATTTT. Protein product: CASTRPGDTQYF.

The chain employs TRBV19 and TRBJ1-5; 8 bases align to TRBD1. Germline CDR1 LNHDA, CDR2 SQIVND (reference sequence). This CDR3 comprises 17 residues. J gave up 2 bases and V 2 bases, and 8 bases lay outside the gene matches. CDR3 residues: CASSIRQGATGNQPQHF. The DNA of the CDR3 is TGTGCCAGTAGTATACGTCAGGGGGCAACAGGCAATCAGCCCCAGCATTTT.

The chain is built from TRBV6-4 and TRBJ2-3; TRBD2 agrees at 7 bases. There are 15 residues in the CDR3. Per germline, CDR1 MRHNA and CDR2 SNTAGT. V lost 6 bases, J lost 0 bases, and 6 bases stayed unmatched. The CDR3 coding sequence is TGTGCCAGCAGAGAGGCTAGCGGCAGCACAGATACGCAGTATTTT. Protein product: CASREASGSTDTQYF.

The rearrangement links TRBV12-5 to TRBJ2-1; 12 nucleotides agree with TRBD2. CDR1 LGHNT and CDR2 FRNRAP come from the germline V gene. V lost 5 bases and J lost 6; bases outside the gene matches: 11. This CDR3 contains 17 residues. The CDR3 region is CASGATPSGRAGNEQFF. The CDR3 DNA reads TGTGCTAGTGGTGCCACCCCTAGCGGGAGGGCGGGCAATGAGCAGTTCTTC. Supplemented by reference TRBV12-5 and TRBJ2-1, the full variable domain reads DARVTQTPRHKVTEMGQEVTMRCQPILGHNTVFWYRQTMMQGLELLAYFRNRAPLDDSGMPKDRFSAEMPDATLATLKIQPSEPRDSAVYFCASGATPSGRAGNEQFFGPGTRLTVL.